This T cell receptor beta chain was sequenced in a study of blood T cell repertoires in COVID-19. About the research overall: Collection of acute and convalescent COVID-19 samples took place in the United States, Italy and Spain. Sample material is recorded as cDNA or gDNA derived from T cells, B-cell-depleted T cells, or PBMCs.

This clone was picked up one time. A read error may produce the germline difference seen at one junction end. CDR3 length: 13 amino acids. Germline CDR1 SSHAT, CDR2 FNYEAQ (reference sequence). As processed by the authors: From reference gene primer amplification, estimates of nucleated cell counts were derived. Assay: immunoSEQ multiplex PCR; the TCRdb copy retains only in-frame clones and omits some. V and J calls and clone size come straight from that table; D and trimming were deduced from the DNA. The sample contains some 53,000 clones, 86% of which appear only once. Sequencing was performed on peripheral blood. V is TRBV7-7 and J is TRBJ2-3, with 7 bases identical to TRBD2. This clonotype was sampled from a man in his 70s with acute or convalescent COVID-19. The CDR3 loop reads CASSFFREGTQYF. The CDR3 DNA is TGTGCTAGCAGCTTTTTCAGGGAGGGCACGCAGTATTTT.